This entry describes one T cell receptor beta chain. The CDR3 runs to 14 residues. J was trimmed by 6 bases and V by 1 base; bases with no gene match: 2. CDR1 is SGHAT and CDR2 is FQNNGV in the germline V gene. The sample belongs to a study of shared clonotypes between healthy human individuals. Some clones are missing from TCRdb's copy, which holds only in-frame ones; the method was immunoSEQ multiplex PCR. The table lists over a million clones, 96% of them singletons. This receptor was obtained from a man aged 25-45 years in good health. Sample: naive CD4+ T cells sorted from blood. Subset: CD45RA+ positively selected. The rearrangement uses TRBV11-2 and TRBJ1-5, with TRBD1 matching over 8 bases. The CDR3 region has the DNA TGTGCCAGCAGCTTAGCAGGGGGCAGTCAGCCCCAGCATTTT. Translation gives CASSLAGGSQPQHF.